The present TCR beta chain was sequenced within a study of T cell responses to AZD1222 COVID-19 vaccine. Study-level results: Among vaccine-associated CD4 TCRs, coverage spanned spike, with dominance at 160-218 and 743-854.

CDR3 size: 14 residues. Germline lookup yields CDR1 SGHTA and CDR2 FQGTGA. Trimming pared 3 bases from V and 5 bases from J, leaving 10 bases between. For this clone: Its target is unknown.

The data were produced by immunoSEQ multiplex PCR, yet TCRdb's version contains in-frame clones alone and is incomplete. Of 150,000 to 200,000 clones detected, around 95% appear once; the ten largest clones hold about 0.6%. The origin of this receptor is an adult in good health. This material consisted of peripheral blood, taken on day 0 of AZD1222 vaccination. The chain is built from TRBV7-3 and TRBJ2-2; possibly TRBD2 for D (5 bases). The CDR3 protein is CASSFPGGTGELFF. The CDR3 nucleotides are TGTGCCAGCAGCTTCCCGGGCGGGACCGGGGAGCTGTTTTTT.